What follows are 9 T cell receptor beta chains derived from one specimen sequenced in a study of CD8 T cells in Susac syndrome. An input of roughly 0.45 to 1 ug of RNA was subjected to reverse transcription using random hexamers. TCRdb recomputed calls from the immunoSEQ multiplex PCR reads with MiXCR, one row per CDR3 protein. The sample includes hundreds of thousands of distinct CDR3 sequences, roughly 85% of them seen just once. Input material: CD8+ T cells from PBMCs. These receptors were collected from a human donor with multiple sclerosis.

For this clonotype: The missing conserved phenylalanine or tryptophan at the end of this CDR3 makes a read error likely. This chain links TRBV6-2 or TRBV6-3 with TRBJ2-7; the D is unclear. In germline, CDR1 is MNHEY, CDR2 SVGEGT. The CDR3 length is 15 residues. The V and J ends lost 6 bases and 4 bases respectively, with 19 bases between them. Here the CDR3 DNA reads TGTGCCAGCAGCACCTCCTTTCGCGTGTATTACGAGCAGTACTTG. Protein: CASSTSFRVYYEQYL.

The CDR3: CASSYSSFRVAGINEQYF. Here the CDR3 DNA reads TGTGCCAGCAGTTACTCCTCCTTCCGGGTGGCGGGAATCAACGAGCAGTACTTC. The gene calls are TRBV6-5 and TRBJ2-7; D is perhaps TRBD2 (6 bases). In germline, CDR1 is MNHEY, CDR2 SVGAGI. The CDR3 sequence is 18 residues long. V was pared by 0 bases and J by 5 bases, with 23 bases between.

The chain links TRBV12-3 or TRBV12-4 to TRBJ2-1, with D unresolved. Trimming removed 5 bases from V and 14 bases from J, with 13 bases in between. This CDR3 has 11 amino acids. The CDR3 protein is CASSPGPGEFF. DNA for the CDR3: TGTGCCAGCAGTCCCGGACCGGGTGAGTTCTTC.

This clonotype appeared a single time. The chain uses TRBV7-9 and TRBJ1-1, with D possibly matching TRBD1 (6 bases). The CDR3 consists of 15 residues. V lost 5 bases, J lost 1 base, and 14 bases lay in between. The germline gives CDR1 SEHNR, CDR2 FQNEAQ (reference sequence). CDR3 nucleotides: TGTGCCAGCAGCCCCGGGGGGCACACGAACACTGAAGCTTTCTTT. Translation: CASSPGGHTNTEAFF.

The chain recombines TRBV12-3 or TRBV12-4 with TRBJ2-7; maybe TRBD1 (6 bases). The CDR3 length is 14 residues. The V gene lost 4 bases and the J gene lost 2 bases, with 12 bases spanning the gap. The CDR3 coding sequence is TGTGCCAGCAGTTCGAACCGGGACACCTACGAGCAGTACTTC. Translated, it gives CASSSNRDTYEQYF.

The chain combines TRBV5-4 with TRBJ1-6; TRBD1 matches 7 bases. This CDR3 contains 14 residues. The junction had 6 bases not matched to a gene; V was cut back by 9 bases and J by 3 bases. Germline CDR1 reads SGHNT; CDR2 reads YYREEE (reference sequence). CDR3 sequence (DNA): TGTGCCAACCCCCGGGACAGCTATAATTCACCCCTCCACTTT. This encodes CANPRDSYNSPLHF.

This chain uses TRBV6-6 with TRBJ1-5, with D possibly being TRBD1 (5 bases). The CDR3 totals 13 residues. Trimming took off 2 bases at V and 6 bases at J, with 8 bases between the two ends. Germline V CDR1 and CDR2: MNHNY, SVGAGI (reference sequence). Written as DNA, the CDR3 is TGTGCCAGCAGTTACAGGGGCAGTCAGCCCCAGCATTTT. Encoded protein: CASSYRGSQPQHF.

The gene calls are TRBV7-9 and TRBJ2-1; 9 positions match TRBD2. CDR3 length: 14 residues. Per germline, CDR1 SEHNR and CDR2 FQNEAQ (reference sequence). Trimming at V came to 5 bases and at J to 8 bases, leaving 7 bases not matched to a gene. CDR3 DNA: TGTGCCAGCAGCCTTAGCGGGAGTTGGTATGAGCAGTTCTTC. Amino acid sequence: CASSLSGSWYEQFF.

The V gene is TRBV30, the J gene TRBJ1-1; possibly TRBD1 for D (6 bases). V gave up 5 bases and J gave up 3 bases, with 10 bases separating them. CDR1 is GTSNPN, CDR2 SVGIG, per germline (reference sequence). CDR3 length: 12 residues. CDR3 in amino acids: CAWLQGYTEAFF. The DNA for the CDR3 is TGTGCCTGGCTTCAGGGGTACACTGAAGCTTTCTTT.